This T cell receptor beta chain was recovered during a study of early T cells in non-severe SARS-CoV-2 infection. The wider study: From unsorted whole blood, bulk RNA was sequenced, and the chains remained unpaired.

On this clonotype: Its antigen is unidentified.

Regarding the study as a whole: The VDJdb matching leaned toward anti-spike CD8 responses and overlooked private and CD4 specificities.

The CDR3 sequence is 13 residues long. The germline gives CDR1 DFQATT, CDR2 SNEGSKA (reference sequence). V lost 3 bases and J 6 bases, leaving 9 bases between the germline ends. Individual cDNA molecules were tagged with unique molecular identifiers, the study reported. From the 5' RACE reads, TCRdb called clonotypes with MiXCR, one entry per CDR3 protein. The sample yields tens of thousands of distinct CDR3 sequences, approximately 17% seen once. The sample consisted of whole blood, taken at baseline. The TCR sequence derives from an adult who was a healthcare worker with PCR-confirmed SARS-CoV-2 infection or an uninfected control (not recorded which). The V and J genes are TRBV20-1 and TRBJ1-6, with a possible D match to TRBD1 (5 bases). CDR3 sequence: CSARDTLNSPLHF. The CDR3 DNA is TGCAGTGCTAGGGACACCCTTAATTCACCCCTCCACTTT.